The following is a T cell receptor beta chain sequence with its context. What it recognizes is unknown. The data were obtained in a study of cytomegalovirus exposure and HLA in healthy donors. Study conclusions and caveats: In a later analysis, donors in an Asian-associated ancestry cluster reportedly had fewer N-insertions in productive TCRs than the cohort mean.

The PCR was carried out with 60 Vbeta primers and 13 Jbeta primers. The method was immunoSEQ multiplex PCR; TCRdb's version includes in-frame clones alone and lacks a portion of them. This table holds roughly 120,000 clones, more than 60% found once. The sequenced sample was PBMCs. The origin of this receptor is a woman aged 40 to 49 in good health and CMV-seropositive.

CDR3 amino acids: CASSVKVAATMGGYTF. CDR3 nucleotide sequence: TGTGCCAGCAGCGTGAAGGTGGCGGCCACTATGGGTGGCTACACCTTC. V usage is TRBV2 and J usage is TRBJ1-2; D gene ambiguous. Trimming left V 6 bases short and J 7 bases short, with 24 bases between. From germline, CDR1 is SNHLY and CDR2 FYNNEI. This CDR3 spans 16 amino acids.